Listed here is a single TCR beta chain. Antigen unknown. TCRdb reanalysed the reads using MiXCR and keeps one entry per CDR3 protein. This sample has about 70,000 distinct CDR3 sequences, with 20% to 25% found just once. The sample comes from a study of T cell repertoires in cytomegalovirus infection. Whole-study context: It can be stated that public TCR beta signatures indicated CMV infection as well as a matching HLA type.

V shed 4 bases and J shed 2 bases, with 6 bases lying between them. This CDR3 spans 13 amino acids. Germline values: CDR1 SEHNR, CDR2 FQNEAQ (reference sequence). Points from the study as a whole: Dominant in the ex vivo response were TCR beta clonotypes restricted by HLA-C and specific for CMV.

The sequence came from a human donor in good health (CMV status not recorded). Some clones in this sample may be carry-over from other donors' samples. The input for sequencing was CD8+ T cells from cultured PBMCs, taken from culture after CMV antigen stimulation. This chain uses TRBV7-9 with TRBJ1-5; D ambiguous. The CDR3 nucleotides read TGTGCCAGCAGCTCTCCCGGCAATCAGCCCCAGCATTTT. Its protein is CASSSPGNQPQHF.